This T cell receptor beta chain was captured by sequencing in a study of blood T cell repertoires in COVID-19. Study context: Samples representing acute and convalescent COVID-19 were sourced from the United States, Italy and Spain. T cells, B-cell-depleted T cells, or PBMCs supplied cDNA or gDNA.

How the authors handled the data: Estimation of nucleated cell counts was performed using reference gene primer amplification. Sequencing was performed with immunoSEQ multiplex PCR; in TCRdb, only in-frame clones are kept and a portion is missing. V, J and clone size are taken as reported in that table, and D and trimming were inferred from the DNA itself. The sample lists a few hundred thousand clones; about 87% were seen once. With 5 bases clipped from V and 12 bases from J, the junction kept 14 bases outside the gene matches. Germline CDR1 is SGHRS and CDR2 is YFSETQ. This CDR3 has 14 residues. Seattle patients were enrolled during active infection and followed longitudinally.

The sequence was obtained from a woman aged 45 to 65 with COVID-19, enrolled during active disease. The sequenced sample was peripheral blood. V and J are TRBV5-1 and TRBJ1-2, with 9 bases fitting TRBD1. CDR3 DNA: TGCGCCAGCAGTAGGGATCCGGGACAGGGTTGGCACACCTTC. Encoded protein: CASSRDPGQGWHTF.